The 31 T cell receptor beta chains presented below share a single source sample, sequenced in a study of blood T cell repertoires in COVID-19. Some clones are missing from TCRdb's copy, which holds only in-frame ones; the method was immunoSEQ multiplex PCR. The repertoire holds approximately 150,000 clones, roughly 85% seen once, with 15% to 20% in the top ten. Input material: PBMCs or T cells enriched from blood (not recorded which). The source is a man aged 55 to 70 who had recovered from COVID-19.

In its sample, this clone was seen once. The J gene is TRBJ1-4, the V gene TRBV7-2, with 7 bases aligning to TRBD1. Germline CDR1 reads SGHTA; CDR2 reads FQGNSA. The CDR3 contains 15 residues. The J segment lost 8 bases and the V segment lost 4 bases, leaving 10 bases of the junction unmatched. The DNA for the CDR3 is TGTGCCAGCAGCTCTCAAACGACAGGGCACGAAAAACTGTTTTTT. The encoded protein is CASSSQTTGHEKLFF.

The chain uses TRBV3-1 (or the pseudogene TRBV3-2) and TRBJ2-1; 15 bases agree with TRBD2. The V gene end was trimmed by 10 bases and the J gene end by 7 bases; junction bases not matched to a gene: 8. The CDR3 runs to 15 residues. CDR1 LGHDT and CDR2 YNNKEL come from the germline V gene (reference sequence). The CDR3 nucleotides are TGTGCCACTCGGACTAGCGGGGGGGCTGGAAATGAGCAGTTCTTC. It is translated as CATRTSGGAGNEQFF.

The chain links TRBV14 to TRBJ1-2; 8 positions match TRBD1. With 4 bases clipped from V and 0 bases from J, the junction kept 1 base outside the gene matches. Germline V gene data show CDR1 as SGHDN and CDR2 as FVKESK. This CDR3 has 14 residues. CDR3 sequence reads: CASSPGQANYGYTF. The DNA of the CDR3 is TGTGCCAGCAGCCCGGGACAGGCTAACTATGGCTACACCTTC. The variable domain in full, completed from reference TRBV14 and TRBJ1-2, reads EAGVTQFPSHSVIEKGQTVTLRCDPISGHDNLYWYRRVMGKEIKFLLHFVKESKQDESGMPNNRFLAERTGGTYSTLKVQPAELEDSGVYFCASSPGQANYGYTFGSGTRLTVV.

The rearrangement links TRBV18 to TRBJ1-5; no definite D call. From germline, CDR1 is KGHSH and CDR2 LQKENI. Between the trimmed V and J ends, which lost 1 base and 0 bases, there was a span of 7 bases. CDR3 length equals 15 residues. CDR3 DNA: TGTGCCAGCTCACCACGCCGGGATAGCAATCAGCCCCAGCATTTT. As protein: CASSPRRDSNQPQHF.

The gene calls are TRBV7-9 and TRBJ1-6; 9 bases align to TRBD1. J lost 8 bases, V lost 5 bases, and 4 bases had no gene match. This CDR3 comprises 14 residues. Per germline, CDR1 SEHNR and CDR2 FQNEAQ (reference sequence). The CDR3 loop reads CASSLGQGDSPLHF. CDR3 nucleotides: TGTGCCAGCAGCCTGGGACAGGGCGATTCACCCCTCCACTTT.

The chain combines TRBV18 with TRBJ2-2; D remains unclear. Germline V lookup: CDR1 KGHSH, CDR2 LQKENI. Trimming removed 2 bases from V and 0 bases from J, with 10 bases in between. The CDR3 is 16 residues long. In nucleotides, the CDR3 is TGTGCCAGCTCACCAGAACTCATTGCGAACACCGGGGAGCTGTTTTTT. Translating it yields CASSPELIANTGELFF.

The V gene is TRBV9, the J gene TRBJ1-3; 9 bases are a match to TRBD1. Germline-derived CDR1 and CDR2 are SGDLS and YYNGEE. The CDR3 extends over 14 amino acids. J lost 9 bases, V lost 3 bases, and 7 bases had no gene match. This chain's CDR3 is CASSARDRDTTIYF. The CDR3 nucleotides read TGTGCCAGCAGCGCCAGGGACAGGGATACCACCATATATTTT.

This clone was counted only a few times. Other nucleotide sequences from this sample produce the same CDR3. This chain uses TRBV12-3 or TRBV12-4 with TRBJ1-5; D is undetermined. The CDR3 is 13 amino acids. Between the trimmed V and J ends, which lost 2 bases and 1 base, there was a span of 3 bases. In DNA form, the CDR3 reads TGTGCCAGCAGTTTACTAAGCAATCAGCCCCAGCATTTT. Translating it yields CASSLLSNQPQHF.

J is TRBJ2-2 and V is TRBV7-6, with TRBD2 matching over 12 bases. The CDR3 is made up of 15 amino acids. After removal of 5 bases from V and 5 bases from J, the junction contained 3 bases not matched to a gene. Germline lookup yields CDR1 SGHVS and CDR2 FNYEAQ. CDR3 sequence: CASSVTSGRTGELFF. The DNA of the CDR3 is TGTGCCAGCAGCGTCACTAGCGGGAGGACCGGGGAGCTGTTTTTT.

The rearrangement uses TRBV5-6 and TRBJ1-3; weak D call: TRBD1 (6 bases). Germline lookup yields CDR1 SGHDT and CDR2 YYEEEE. This CDR3 has 15 residues. The germline V and J ends were trimmed by 2 bases and 2 bases, with 11 bases remaining between them. The CDR3 is CASSFPRQAGNTIYF. CDR3 DNA sequence: TGTGCCAGCAGCTTTCCCCGACAGGCTGGAAACACCATATATTTT.

This clone was seen a handful of times. The chain uses TRBV5-1 and TRBJ1-6, with 7 bases lining up with TRBD1. With V trimmed by 1 base and J by 3 bases, 10 bases remained unmatched. Germline-derived CDR1 and CDR2 are SGHRS and YFSETQ. The CDR3 has 18 amino acids. The CDR3 DNA reads TGCGCCAGCAGCTTGTCGGGACAGTCGAGGAACTATAATTCACCCCTCCACTTT. It specifies CASSLSGQSRNYNSPLHF.

The chain combines TRBV29-1 with TRBJ2-2; 12 nucleotides align to TRBD2. The CDR3 loop spans 13 amino acids. Germline V gene data show CDR1 as SQVTM and CDR2 as ANQGSEA. The trim removed 6 bases at V and 6 bases at J, leaving 2 bases unmatched. The CDR3 spells CSVRLAGAGELFF. The CDR3 DNA reads as TGCAGCGTGAGACTAGCGGGAGCCGGGGAGCTGTTTTTT.

V is TRBV5-1 and J is TRBJ2-2, with 14 bases matching TRBD2. This CDR3 contains 18 residues. The V and J ends lost 6 bases and 0 bases, in that order; junction bases with no gene match: 7. Germline CDR1 is SGHRS and CDR2 is YFSETQ. This chain's CDR3 is CASTWTGLAGANTGELFF. The CDR3 coding sequence is TGCGCCAGCACCTGGACGGGACTAGCGGGAGCGAACACCGGGGAGCTGTTTTTT.

The genes are TRBV25-1 and TRBJ2-7; no clear D gene. Trimming took off 3 bases at V and 7 bases at J, with 13 bases between the two ends. This CDR3 comprises 13 residues. CDR1 and CDR2 from the germline V gene are MGHDK and SYGVNS. CDR3 amino acids: CASSDHTQWEQYF. The DNA of the CDR3 is TGTGCCAGCAGTGATCACACCCAATGGGAGCAGTACTTC.

The gene calls are TRBV11-3 and TRBJ2-7; 13 bases line up with TRBD2. Germline V CDR1 and CDR2: SGHNT, YENEEA. V lost 5 bases to trimming and J lost 5 bases; unmatched junction nucleotides: 9. CDR3 length: 16 amino acids. CDR3 amino acids: CASSQGTSGAADEQYF. As DNA, the CDR3 is TGTGCCAGCAGCCAGGGGACTAGCGGGGCGGCGGACGAGCAGTACTTC.

V gene TRBV2 combines with J gene TRBJ1-5, with 8 bases identical to TRBD1. Germline V gives CDR1 SNHLY, CDR2 FYNNEI. The CDR3 spans 13 residues. With 6 bases clipped from V and 6 bases from J, the junction kept 4 bases outside the gene matches. CDR3 nucleotide sequence: TGTGCCAGCAGGGGGCAGGGGGCTCAGCCCCAGCATTTT. Amino acid sequence: CASRGQGAQPQHF. Variable domain in full (rest from reference TRBV2 and TRBJ1-5): EPEVTQTPSHQVTQMGQEVILRCVPISNHLYFYWYRQILGQKVEFLVSFYNNEISEKSEIFDDQFSVERPDGSNFTLKIRSTKLEDSAMYFCASRGQGAQPQHFGDGTRLSIL.

The chain has TRBV19 and TRBJ1-1; possibly TRBD1 for D (5 bases). The V and J ends lost 5 bases and 4 bases respectively, with 11 bases between them. The CDR3 has 13 residues. Per germline, CDR1 LNHDA and CDR2 SQIVND (reference sequence). The chain's CDR3 is CASSQGVGTEAFF. CDR3 coding DNA: TGTGCCAGTAGTCAGGGTGTCGGCACTGAAGCTTTCTTT.

V is TRBV5-1 and J is TRBJ1-6; TRBD1 aligns across 8 bases. The CDR3 extends over 18 amino acids. V lost 0 bases and J lost 0; bases outside the gene matches: 5. CDR1 is SGHRS and CDR2 is YFSETQ in the germline V gene. CDR3 DNA: TGCGCCAGCAGCTTGGGGACAGGGCAGAGCTCCTATAATTCACCCCTCCACTTT. This sequence encodes CASSLGTGQSSYNSPLHF.

This chain joins TRBV7-8 and TRBJ1-6, with TRBD1 matching over 10 bases. The trim removed 0 bases at V and 9 bases at J, leaving 5 bases unmatched. The length of the CDR3 is 16 residues. Germline V gene data show CDR1 as SGHVS and CDR2 as FQNEAQ. Here the CDR3 reads CASSLAGTGVGSPLHF. As DNA, the CDR3 is TGTGCCAGCAGCTTAGCCGGGACAGGGGTAGGTTCACCCCTCCACTTT. Together with reference TRBV7-8 and TRBJ1-6, the CDR3 gives the full variable domain: GAGVSQSPRYKVAKRGQDVALRCDPISGHVSLFWYQQALGQGPEFLTYFQNEAQLDKSGLPSDRFFAERPEGSVSTLKIQRTQQEDSAVYLCASSLAGTGVGSPLHFGNGTRLTVT.

V usage is TRBV11-3 and J usage is TRBJ1-1, with no clear D. CDR1 SGHNT and CDR2 YENEEA come from the germline V gene. CDR3 length equals 13 residues. Trimming pared 5 bases from V and 4 bases from J, leaving 11 bases between. In nucleotides, the CDR3 is TGTGCCAGCAGCGTCGGTCCCATCACTGAAGCTTTCTTT. The encoded protein is CASSVGPITEAFF.

The V call is TRBV5-1, the J call TRBJ2-2; TRBD1 agrees at 7 bases. The trim removed 0 bases at V and 1 base at J, leaving 3 bases unmatched. Germline V lookup: CDR1 SGHRS, CDR2 YFSETQ. The CDR3 runs to 16 residues. The CDR3 loop is CASSLEGGRNTGELFF. For the CDR3, the DNA is TGCGCCAGCAGCTTGGAAGGGGGCCGGAACACCGGGGAGCTGTTTTTT.

This sequence joins TRBV19 and TRBJ1-1; unclear D gene. The CDR3 consists of 13 residues. Between the trimmed V and J ends, which lost 4 bases and 4 bases, there was a span of 10 bases. Per germline, CDR1 LNHDA and CDR2 SQIVND (reference sequence). CDR3 residues: CASSNTRGTEAFF. CDR3 coding DNA: TGTGCCAGTAGTAATACTCGGGGCACTGAAGCTTTCTTT.

V usage is TRBV3-1 (or the pseudogene TRBV3-2) and J usage is TRBJ1-1, with D possibly being TRBD1 (6 bases). Trimming stripped 6 bases from V and 1 base from J, with 12 bases between. In germline, CDR1 is LGHDT, CDR2 YNNKEL (reference sequence). The CDR3 spans 14 residues. Here the CDR3 DNA reads TGTGCCAGCAGTCCCCAGACAGGGAACACTGAAGCTTTCTTT. Protein: CASSPQTGNTEAFF.

This chain connects TRBV13 to TRBJ2-7; 10 bases are a match to TRBD2. There are 17 residues in the CDR3. The trim removed 1 base at V and 3 bases at J, leaving 9 bases unmatched. From germline, CDR1 is PRHDT and CDR2 FYEKMQ (reference sequence). The chain's CDR3 is CASSLEASGSPNYEQYF. The CDR3 bases are TGTGCCAGCAGCTTAGAGGCTAGCGGGAGCCCTAACTACGAGCAGTACTTC. Supplemented by reference TRBV13 and TRBJ2-7, the full variable domain reads AAGVIQSPRHLIKEKRETATLKCYPIPRHDTVYWYQQGPGQDPQFLISFYEKMQSDKGSIPDRFSAQQFSDYHSELNMSSLELGDSALYFCASSLEASGSPNYEQYFGPGTRLTVT.

The chain employs TRBV5-1 and TRBJ2-5; 7 nucleotides match TRBD2. Per germline, CDR1 SGHRS and CDR2 YFSETQ. V shed 3 bases, J shed 0 bases, and the junction held 8 bases outside the gene matches. The CDR3 is made up of 16 amino acids. The CDR3 DNA is TGCGCCAGCAGCTCGGGGCTAGCGGCGTACCAAGAGACCCAGTACTTC. Translated, it gives CASSSGLAAYQETQYF.

The V call is TRBV12-3 or TRBV12-4, the J call TRBJ1-1, with D perhaps matching TRBD1 (6 bases). This CDR3 contains 12 residues. Trimming shortened V by 5 bases and J by 5 bases, and 9 bases separated the two germline ends. DNA for the CDR3: TGTGCCAGCAGTGCCGGACAGACTGAAGCTTTCTTT. This encodes CASSAGQTEAFF.

The genes are TRBV7-8 and TRBJ1-1; TRBD1 is a possible D gene (6 bases). The CDR3 is 15 amino acids. V was pared by 6 bases and J by 0 bases, with 14 bases between. Germline V gives CDR1 SGHVS, CDR2 FQNEAQ. Here the CDR3 reads CASRSNRDMNTEAFF. CDR3 nucleotides: TGTGCCAGCAGGTCAAACAGGGATATGAACACTGAAGCTTTCTTT.

This sequence joins TRBV2 and TRBJ2-2, with D perhaps matching TRBD1 or TRBD2 (6 bases each). The CDR3 is 14 residues long. Germline CDR1 reads SNHLY; CDR2 reads FYNNEI. Trimming stripped 10 bases from V and 5 bases from J, with 17 bases between. The CDR3 loop is CATRGGKGTGELFF. The CDR3 DNA reads TGTGCCACCAGGGGCGGGAAGGGGACCGGGGAGCTGTTTTTT.

The rearrangement joins TRBV5-6 to TRBJ2-1; TRBD1 matches 9 bases. The length of the CDR3 is 15 residues. Germline V gene sequence: CDR1 SGHDT, CDR2 YYEEEE. V trimming: 2 bases; J trimming: 6 bases; junction bases outside the gene matches: 6. Here the CDR3 DNA reads TGTGCCAGCAGCTTTGCGACAGGGGGATTCAATGAGCAGTTCTTC. Translated: CASSFATGGFNEQFF.

This clone showed up just once. The chain couples TRBV13 to TRBJ1-2; 9 nucleotides line up with TRBD1. Germline loops: CDR1 PRHDT, CDR2 FYEKMQ (reference sequence). This CDR3 region has 16 residues. J lost 3 bases, V lost 5 bases, and 10 bases had no gene match. This CDR3 is CASSPTGQGQDYGYTF. Written as DNA, the CDR3 is TGTGCCAGCAGCCCAACGGGACAGGGTCAGGACTATGGCTACACCTTC.

This clone was seen a single time. The chain carries TRBV14 and TRBJ2-7, with 9 bases matching TRBD1. This CDR3 has 17 amino acids. Germline-derived CDR1 and CDR2 are SGHDN and FVKESK. With 2 bases clipped from V and 0 bases from J, the junction kept 8 bases outside the gene matches. The CDR3 region is CASSQYFGQGNSYEQYF. For the CDR3, the DNA is TGTGCCAGCAGCCAATACTTCGGACAGGGGAACTCCTACGAGCAGTACTTC.